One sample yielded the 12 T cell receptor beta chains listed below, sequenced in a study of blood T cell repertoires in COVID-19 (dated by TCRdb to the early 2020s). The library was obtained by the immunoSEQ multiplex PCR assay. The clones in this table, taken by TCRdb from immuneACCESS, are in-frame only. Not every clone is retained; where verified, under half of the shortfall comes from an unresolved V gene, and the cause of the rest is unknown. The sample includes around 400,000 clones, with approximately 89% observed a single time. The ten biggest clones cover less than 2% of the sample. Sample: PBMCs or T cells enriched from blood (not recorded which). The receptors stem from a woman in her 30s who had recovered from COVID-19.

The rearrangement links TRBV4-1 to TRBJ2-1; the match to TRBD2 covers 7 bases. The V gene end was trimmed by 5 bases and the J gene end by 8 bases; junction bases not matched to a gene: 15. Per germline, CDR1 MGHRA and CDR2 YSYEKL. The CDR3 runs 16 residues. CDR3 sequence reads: CASSVGGSGIRDEQFF. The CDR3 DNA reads TGCGCCAGCAGCGTCGGGGGGAGCGGAATCCGGGATGAGCAGTTCTTC.

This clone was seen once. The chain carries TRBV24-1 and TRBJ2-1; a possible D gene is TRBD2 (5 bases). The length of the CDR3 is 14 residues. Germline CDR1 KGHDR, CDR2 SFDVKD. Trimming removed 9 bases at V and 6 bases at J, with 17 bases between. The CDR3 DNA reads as TGTGCCACCCGGGGTACAGCTTTAGGCAATGAGCAGTTCTTC. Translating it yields CATRGTALGNEQFF.

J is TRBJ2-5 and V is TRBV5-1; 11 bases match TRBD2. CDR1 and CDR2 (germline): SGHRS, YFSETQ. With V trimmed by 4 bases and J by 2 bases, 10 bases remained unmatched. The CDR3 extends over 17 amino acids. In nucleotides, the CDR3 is TGCGCCAGCAGCCCAACCGGGACTAGCGGCGCACAAGAGACCCAGTACTTC. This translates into CASSPTGTSGAQETQYF.

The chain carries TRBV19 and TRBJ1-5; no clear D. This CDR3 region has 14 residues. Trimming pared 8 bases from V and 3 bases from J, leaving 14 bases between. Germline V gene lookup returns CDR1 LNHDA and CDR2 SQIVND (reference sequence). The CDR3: CASGGGSVNQPQHF. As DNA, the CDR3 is TGTGCCAGTGGAGGAGGGAGTGTCAATCAGCCCCAGCATTTT.

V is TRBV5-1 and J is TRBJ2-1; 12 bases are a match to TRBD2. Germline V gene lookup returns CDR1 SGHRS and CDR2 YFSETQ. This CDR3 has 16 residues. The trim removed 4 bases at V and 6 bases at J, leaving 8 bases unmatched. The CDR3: CASSVWTSGVGNEQFF. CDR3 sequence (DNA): TGCGCCAGCAGCGTCTGGACTAGCGGGGTCGGCAATGAGCAGTTCTTC.

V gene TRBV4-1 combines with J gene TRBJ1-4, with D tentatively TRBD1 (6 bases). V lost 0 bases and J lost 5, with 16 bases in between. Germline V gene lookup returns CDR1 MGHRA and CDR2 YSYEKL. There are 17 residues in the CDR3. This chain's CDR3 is CASSQDGRGSLNEKLFF. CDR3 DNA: TGCGCCAGCAGCCAAGACGGCAGGGGATCGTTGAATGAAAAACTGTTTTTT.

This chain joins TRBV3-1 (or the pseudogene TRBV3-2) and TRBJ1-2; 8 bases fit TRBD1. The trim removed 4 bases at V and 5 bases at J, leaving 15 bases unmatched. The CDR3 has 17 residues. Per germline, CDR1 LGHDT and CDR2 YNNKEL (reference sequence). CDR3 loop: CASSRLLQGQGEYGYTF. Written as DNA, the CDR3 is TGTGCCAGCAGCCGACTCTTGCAAGGACAGGGTGAATATGGCTACACCTTC.

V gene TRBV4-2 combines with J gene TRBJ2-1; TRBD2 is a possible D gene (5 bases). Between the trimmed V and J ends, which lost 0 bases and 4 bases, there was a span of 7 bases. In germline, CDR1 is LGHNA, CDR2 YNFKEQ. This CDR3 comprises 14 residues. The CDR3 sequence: CASSQDGGYNEQFF. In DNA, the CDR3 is TGTGCCAGCAGCCAAGATGGCGGGTACAATGAGCAGTTCTTC.

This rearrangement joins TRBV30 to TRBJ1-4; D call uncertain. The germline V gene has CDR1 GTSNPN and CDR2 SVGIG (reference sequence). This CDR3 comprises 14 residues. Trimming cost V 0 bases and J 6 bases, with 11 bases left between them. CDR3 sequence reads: CAWSVPPSDEKLFF. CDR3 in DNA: TGTGCCTGGAGTGTACCACCTTCGGATGAAAAACTGTTTTTT.

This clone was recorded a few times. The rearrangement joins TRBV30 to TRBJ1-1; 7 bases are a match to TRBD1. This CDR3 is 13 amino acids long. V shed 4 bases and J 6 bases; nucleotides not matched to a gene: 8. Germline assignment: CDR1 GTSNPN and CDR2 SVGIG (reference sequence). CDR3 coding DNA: TGTGCCTGGACACTAGGGGGCAGCGCTGAAGCTTTCTTT. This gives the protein CAWTLGGSAEAFF.

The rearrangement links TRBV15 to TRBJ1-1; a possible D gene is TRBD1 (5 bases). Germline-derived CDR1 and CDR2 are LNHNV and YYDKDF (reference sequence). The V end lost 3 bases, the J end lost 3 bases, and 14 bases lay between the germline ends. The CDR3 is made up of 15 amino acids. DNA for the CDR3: TGTGCCACCAGCAGGGGGACTACGTGGGACACTGAAGCTTTCTTT. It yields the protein CATSRGTTWDTEAFF.

CDR3 nucleotides: TGTGCCAGCAGTGCGACGGCGGGAGGGCCAGGGACAGATACGCAGTATTTT. This codes for CASSATAGGPGTDTQYF. This chain links TRBV6-1 with TRBJ2-3; 9 nucleotides match TRBD2. Per the germline V gene, CDR1 is MNHNS and CDR2 is SASEGT. The trim removed 4 bases at V and 3 bases at J, leaving 11 bases unmatched. This CDR3 is 17 amino acids long.